The rows below give T cell receptor beta chains drawn from one sample of a study of T cell repertoires in cytomegalovirus infection. MiXCR was run by TCRdb on the reads, yielding one entry per CDR3 protein. Among about 740,000 distinct CDR3 sequences, 35% to 45% were seen once, and the ten largest hold about 2.8%. The source material was PBMCs. These TCRs come from a human donor in good health (CMV status not recorded). Some clones in this sample may be carry-over from other donors' samples. Both conserved end residues are part of each CDR3. The order of the fields is J gene, V gene, clone size, D gene, CDR3 protein, CDR3 DNA. D genes are given only for firm matches. Size values are once, few and many counts, or a class for expanded clones, and some rows have none.

J gene: TRBJ2-4
V gene: TRBV19
clone size: many
D gene: NA
CDR3 protein: CASTTGKLAKNIQYF
CDR3 DNA: TGTGCCAGTACTACAGGAAAACTAGCCAAAAACATTCAGTACTTC

J gene: TRBJ1-1
V gene: TRBV7-2
clone size: many
D gene: NA
CDR3 protein: CASSPDRTEAFF
CDR3 DNA: TGTGCCAGCAGCCCCGACCGCACTGAAGCTTTCTTT

J gene: TRBJ1-1
V gene: TRBV7-8
clone size: many
D gene: NA
CDR3 protein: CASSLATEGNTEAFF
CDR3 DNA: TGTGCCAGCAGCTTGGCGACAGAAGGAAACACTGAAGCTTTCTTT

J gene: TRBJ2-1
V gene: TRBV7-3
clone size: NA
D gene: NA
CDR3 protein: CASSLNSVGTYGEHFF
CDR3 DNA: TGTGCCAGCAGCTTAAACTCTGTCGGCACCTACGGTGAGCATTTCTTC

J gene: TRBJ1-1
V gene: TRBV7-2
clone size: few
D gene: NA
CDR3 protein: CASSPNRVQAFF
CDR3 DNA: TGTGCCAGCAGCCCCAACAGGGTTCAAGCTTTCTTT

J gene: TRBJ1-3
V gene: TRBV20-1
clone size: once
D gene: NA
CDR3 protein: CSARVDSGNTIYF
CDR3 DNA: TGCAGTGCTAGAGTGGACTCTGGAAACACCATATATTTT

J gene: TRBJ2-2
V gene: TRBV19
clone size: NA
D gene: TRBD1
CDR3 protein: CASSIGQGVGELFF
CDR3 DNA: TGTGCCAGTAGTATCGGGCAGGGGGTCGGGGAGCTGTTTTTT

J gene: TRBJ1-2
V gene: TRBV28
clone size: NA
D gene: NA
CDR3 protein: CASSFRGAYGYTF
CDR3 DNA: TGTGCCAGCAGTTTTAGGGGGGCATATGGCTACACCTTC

J gene: TRBJ2-1
V gene: TRBV7-9
clone size: NA
D gene: TRBD1
CDR3 protein: CASSQTDRVLFF
CDR3 DNA: TGTGCCAGCAGCCAGACGGACAGGGTGCTGTTCTTC

J gene: TRBJ1-5
V gene: TRBV18
clone size: NA
D gene: NA
CDR3 protein: CASSPDTGGNQPQHF
CDR3 DNA: TGTGCCAGCTCACCAGATACAGGAGGCAATCAGCCCCAGCATTTT

J gene: TRBJ2-5
V gene: TRBV5-6
clone size: NA
D gene: TRBD1
CDR3 protein: CASSLQRTGKIQETQYF
CDR3 DNA: TGTGCCAGCAGCCTACAGCGGACAGGGAAAATCCAAGAGACCCAGTACTTC

J gene: TRBJ1-2
V gene: TRBV19
clone size: NA
D gene: TRBD1
CDR3 protein: CASSFRDRVSSFYGYTF
CDR3 DNA: TGTGCCAGTAGTTTCCGGGACAGGGTTTCGTCATTCTATGGCTACACCTTC

J gene: TRBJ2-7
V gene: TRBV6-1
clone size: many
D gene: NA
CDR3 protein: CASSTGTSTSYEQYF
CDR3 DNA: TGTGCCAGCAGCACCGGGACTTCCACGTCCTACGAGCAGTACTTC

J gene: TRBJ2-3
V gene: TRBV19
clone size: NA
D gene: NA
CDR3 protein: CATQGITDTQYF
CDR3 DNA: TGTGCCACTCAGGGAATCACAGATACGCAGTATTTT

J gene: TRBJ2-5
V gene: TRBV7-8
clone size: NA
D gene: NA
CDR3 protein: CASSLAGRTWETQYF
CDR3 DNA: TGTGCCAGCAGCTTAGCCGGCAGGACGTGGGAGACCCAGTACTTC

J gene: TRBJ2-3
V gene: TRBV27
clone size: NA
D gene: NA
CDR3 protein: CASSLRRGGPSLADTQYF
CDR3 DNA: TGTGCCAGCAGTTTACGACGGGGCGGCCCATCCCTGGCAGATACGCAGTATTTT

J gene: TRBJ1-6
V gene: TRBV4-1
clone size: NA
D gene: NA
CDR3 protein: CASSQALGGPLHF
CDR3 DNA: TGCGCCAGCAGCCAAGCGCTTGGCGGACCCCTCCACTTT

J gene: TRBJ2-1
V gene: TRBV28
clone size: NA
D gene: TRBD2
CDR3 protein: CASSSLAGAERRNEQFF
CDR3 DNA: TGTGCCAGCAGTTCGCTAGCGGGGGCAGAAAGGAGGAATGAGCAGTTCTTC

J gene: TRBJ2-1
V gene: TRBV24-1
clone size: NA
D gene: TRBD1
CDR3 protein: CATRDRGTDEQLF
CDR3 DNA: TGTGCCACCCGGGACAGGGGTACGGATGAGCAGTTATTC

J gene: TRBJ2-3
V gene: TRBV10-3
clone size: NA
D gene: NA
CDR3 protein: CAISEVDSTDTQYF
CDR3 DNA: TGTGCCATCAGTGAAGTAGATTCCACAGATACGCAGTATTTT

J gene: TRBJ2-3
V gene: TRBV15
clone size: NA
D gene: NA
CDR3 protein: CATMGVTDTQYF
CDR3 DNA: TGTGCCACCATGGGGGTCACAGATACGCAGTATTTT

J gene: TRBJ1-1
V gene: TRBV6-4
clone size: few
D gene: NA
CDR3 protein: CASSDSNRVGSEAFF
CDR3 DNA: TGTGCCAGCAGTGACTCAAACAGGGTGGGGAGCGAAGCTTTCTTT

J gene: TRBJ1-6
V gene: TRBV5-4
clone size: NA
D gene: NA
CDR3 protein: CASSPDRRVSPLHF
CDR3 DNA: TGTGCCAGCAGCCCGGACCGTCGCGTATCACCCCTCCACTTT

J gene: TRBJ1-5
V gene: TRBV27
clone size: NA
D gene: TRBD1
CDR3 protein: CASRVGGRQGDQPQHF
CDR3 DNA: TGTGCCAGCAGGGTTGGGGGGAGACAGGGAGATCAGCCCCAGCATTTT

J gene: TRBJ2-4
V gene: TRBV6-5
clone size: NA
D gene: NA
CDR3 protein: CASTDVGGNIQYF
CDR3 DNA: TGTGCCAGCACCGACGTTGGCGGAAACATTCAGTACTTC